The 5 T cell receptor beta chains below all came from one sample that was sequenced in a study of response to subunit inactivated influenza vaccine. TCRdb re-called the RT-PCR reads with MiXCR, one entry per CDR3 protein. This table holds hundreds of thousands of distinct CDR3 sequences, roughly 23% found once. The material was CD4+ T cells sorted from PBMCs, obtained roughly 5 days after vaccination. All receptors come from a man aged 50 to 59 who received an inactivated influenza vaccine.

The chain employs TRBV27 and TRBJ2-1; either TRBD1 or TRBD2 may fit D (5 bases each). The germline gives CDR1 MNHEY, CDR2 SMNVEV (reference sequence). The V gene lost 5 bases and the J gene lost 6 bases, with 20 bases spanning the gap. CDR3 length: 16 amino acids. The CDR3 region is CASSPRGRANGNEQFF. The CDR3 coding sequence is TGTGCCAGCAGTCCCCGGGGCAGGGCAAATGGCAATGAGCAGTTCTTC.

This clonotype was seen a handful of times. The genes are TRBV5-1 and TRBJ2-1, with 11 positions matching TRBD1. CDR1 and CDR2 (germline): SGHRS, YFSETQ. With 0 bases clipped from V and 6 bases from J, the junction kept 5 bases outside the gene matches. This CDR3 comprises 16 residues. CDR3 sequence (DNA): TGCGCCAGCAGCTTGGCCCCCGGGACAGGGGGCAATGAGCAGTTCTTC. Protein sequence: CASSLAPGTGGNEQFF.

The chain links TRBV30 to TRBJ1-4; D ambiguous. In germline, CDR1 is GTSNPN, CDR2 SVGIG (reference sequence). V shed 4 bases and J shed 3 bases, with 6 bases lying between them. The CDR3 totals 12 residues. DNA for the CDR3: TGTGCCTGGACCCGCGCTAATGAAAAACTGTTTTTT. Its translation: CAWTRANEKLFF. The full variable domain, its missing parts supplied by reference TRBV30 and TRBJ1-4, is SQTIHQWPATLVQPVGSPLSLECTVEGTSNPNLYWYRQAAGRGLQLLFYSVGIGQISSEVPQNLSASRPQDRQFILSSKKLLLSDSGFYLCAWTRANEKLFFGSGTQLSVL.

J is TRBJ2-1 and V is TRBV5-1; 16 bases map to TRBD2. The CDR3 is 18 amino acids. Germline CDR1 SGHRS, CDR2 YFSETQ. Losses at the gene ends were 0 bases for V and 4 bases for J; bases not matched to a gene: 4. The CDR3 coding sequence is TGCGCCAGCAGCTTGGCCGGGACTAGCGGGGGGGCTTACAATGAGCAGTTCTTC. This sequence encodes CASSLAGTSGGAYNEQFF.

The V call is TRBV12-3 or TRBV12-4, the J call TRBJ1-2; perhaps TRBD1 as D (6 bases). V was trimmed by 2 bases and J by 6 bases, leaving 16 bases between them. There are 15 residues in the CDR3. The CDR3 nucleotides read TGTGCCAGCAGTTTAACCGCGGGGGGGCCCCATGGCTACACCTTC. Its protein is CASSLTAGGPHGYTF.